This T cell receptor (beta chain) was sequenced during a study of blood T cell repertoires in COVID-19. Per the original methods: Counts of nucleated cells, estimated from reference gene primer amplification, were obtained. Data came from immunoSEQ multiplex PCR; TCRdb stores just in-frame clones and leaves some out. The DNA gave D and trimming, while V, J and clone size come from that table. The sample contains around 83,000 clones, more than 70% of which appear only once. This CDR3 is built from 14 residues. CDR1 is LNHDA, CDR2 SQIVND, per germline (reference sequence). V shed 4 bases and J shed 2 bases, with 10 bases lying between them.

The sample taken for sequencing was peripheral blood. This clonotype originated in a woman in her 70s with acute or convalescent COVID-19. The chain uses TRBV19 and TRBJ2-3; D possibly corresponds to TRBD1 (6 bases). CDR3 sequence: CASSNRVDTDTQYF. The CDR3 nucleotides read TGTGCCAGTAGTAACAGGGTCGACACAGATACGCAGTATTTT.